Below, 4 T cell receptor beta chains from the same sample are listed, as sequenced in a study of OX40 agonist ivuxolimab in advanced cancers. Using immunoSEQ multiplex PCR, the repertoire was profiled, and TCRdb retains in-frame clones only, with some absent. This sample has roughly 80,000 clones, with about 88% found just once. The material was CD4+ or CD8+ T cells sorted from blood, obtained in a trial of the OX40 agonist ivuxolimab. The origin of the receptors is an adult with an advanced solid tumor such as melanoma, head and neck, liver or kidney cancer.

The chain employs TRBV7-9 and TRBJ2-7, with 13 bases identical to TRBD2. This CDR3 is 15 amino acids long. V was pared by 2 bases and J by 3 bases, with 1 base of the junction left unmatched. Germline loops: CDR1 SEHNR, CDR2 FQNEAQ (reference sequence). CDR3 DNA: TGTGCCAGCAGCTTAACTAGCGGGAGGGACTACGAGCAGTACTTC. It translates to CASSLTSGRDYEQYF.

The chain employs TRBV4-1 and TRBJ1-2; D possibly corresponds to TRBD1 (6 bases). The germline V gene encodes CDR1 MGHRA and CDR2 YSYEKL. Trimming left V 2 bases short and J 1 base short, with 11 bases between. The CDR3 loop spans 15 amino acids. The CDR3 region has the DNA TGCGCCAGCAGCCAAACGGGGGCAGATAACTATGGCTACACCTTC. Its protein product is CASSQTGADNYGYTF.

This chain joins TRBV19 and TRBJ1-1; possible D gene TRBD1, 5 bases. The V end was cut by 6 bases, the J end by 5 bases, with 16 bases between. The germline V gene has CDR1 LNHDA and CDR2 SQIVND (reference sequence). The CDR3 sequence is 14 residues long. The CDR3 region is CASSPEGKDTEAFF. As DNA, the CDR3 is TGTGCCAGTAGCCCTGAGGGGAAGGATACTGAAGCTTTCTTT.

The rearrangement joins TRBV4-1 to TRBJ1-3; no clear D gene. Trimming pared 0 bases from V and 6 bases from J, leaving 15 bases between. The CDR3 consists of 16 residues. Germline V gene sequence: CDR1 MGHRA, CDR2 YSYEKL. CDR3: CASSQDFTWWINTIYF. The CDR3 DNA reads as TGCGCCAGCAGCCAAGATTTCACATGGTGGATAAACACCATATATTTT.